The sequence of this T cell receptor (beta chain) was determined in a study of shared clonotypes between healthy human individuals. Turning to the study itself: Each donor's CD4 naive and CD4 memory cells filled three plates apiece, CD8 naive two, and CD8 memory one.

Study-level points and caveats: Few donors restricted represented genetic and exposure-history diversity.

With regard to this clone: The antigen remains unidentified.

CD4+ cells were split into CD45RA+ naive and CD45RA-negative memory subsets. TCRdb keeps only in-frame clones here, not all; method: immunoSEQ multiplex PCR. The data contain around 1.4 million clones, 97% to 99% of them singletons. This TCR came from a man aged 25 to 45 in good health. Sequences were obtained from naive CD4+ T cells sorted from blood. The subset: CD45RA+ positively selected.

The CDR3 here is CASSEPGQGLRGYTF. The CDR3 DNA is TGTGCCAGCAGTGAACCAGGACAGGGGTTGAGGGGCTACACCTTC. The chain is built from TRBV25-1 and TRBJ1-2; 9 bases map to TRBD1. The CDR3 consists of 15 residues. After removal of 2 bases from V and 8 bases from J, the junction contained 9 bases not matched to a gene. Germline V CDR1 and CDR2: MGHDK, SYGVNS.